What follows are 17 T cell receptor beta chains derived from one specimen sequenced in a study of sequential checkpoint blockade in melanoma. Stated treatment: randomized to nivolumab then ipilimumab (arm A) or the reverse (arm B). Method: immunoSEQ multiplex PCR; TCRdb's copy keeps in-frame clones and lacks some. The profile covers more than 3,000 clones, with roughly 17% appearing a single time and roughly 20% taken by the ten largest. This specimen was tumor tissue (inferred from file names), taken from a patient given nivolumab and ipilimumab in sequence. The receptors here all came from a human donor with melanoma.

A few counts support this clone. The CDR3 loop is CASTSGGPWETQYF. The CDR3 coding sequence is TGTGCCAGCACCTCGGGGGGGCCCTGGGAGACCCAGTACTTC. V is TRBV6-8 and J is TRBJ2-5; 8 bases are a match to TRBD2. CDR1 is MNHGY and CDR2 is SAAAGT in the germline V gene. CDR3 length: 14 residues. With V trimmed by 7 bases and J by 5 bases, 9 bases remained unmatched.

The genes are TRBV28 and TRBJ2-7, with D maybe TRBD1 (6 bases). Germline assignment: CDR1 MDHEN and CDR2 SYDVKM. V shed 6 bases and J shed 2 bases, with 11 bases lying between them. The CDR3 contains 13 residues. CDR3 in amino acids: CASRLTGTYEQYF. The CDR3 DNA reads TGTGCCAGCAGGTTAACAGGGACCTACGAGCAGTACTTC.

Notes on this clone: At one end, the junction sequence differs from germline, possibly due to a read error. The V call is TRBV6-8, the J call TRBJ2-6; unclear D gene. This CDR3 spans 15 amino acids. Germline V gene lookup returns CDR1 MNHGY and CDR2 SAAAGT. This CDR3 is CAISRSRAGANVLTF. In DNA form, the CDR3 reads TGTGCCATCAGTAGAAGTAGGGCCGGGGCCAACGTCCTGACTTTC.

This clone was seen a few times. The rearrangement uses TRBV5-1 and TRBJ2-7; 7 bases are a match to TRBD2. J gave up 5 bases and V 4 bases, and 12 bases lay outside the gene matches. Germline-derived CDR1 and CDR2 are SGHRS and YFSETQ. The CDR3 is made up of 15 amino acids. The CDR3: CASSPNGGSLHEQYF. CDR3 bases: TGCGCCAGCAGCCCGAACGGGGGGAGTCTCCACGAGCAGTACTTC.

For the CDR3, the DNA is TGCAGCGCTCAGACAGACAAAACATCTGGAAACACCATATATTTT. Protein: CSAQTDKTSGNTIYF. The chain is built from TRBV29-1 and TRBJ1-3; possible D gene TRBD1, 5 bases. This CDR3 comprises 15 residues. Deletions cut 7 bases from V and 1 base from J, with 17 bases between. Germline loops: CDR1 SQVTM, CDR2 ANQGSEA.

This clone was seen only a few times. V usage is TRBV9 and J usage is TRBJ2-3; D not resolved. The CDR3 extends over 14 amino acids. Germline-derived CDR1 and CDR2 are SGDLS and YYNGEE. Trimming removed 5 bases at V and 0 bases at J, with 10 bases between. CDR3 in DNA: TGTGCCAGCAGTAGGATAACTAGCACAGATACGCAGTATTTT. Encoded protein: CASSRITSTDTQYF.

This clone occurred a few times. The chain couples TRBV11-3 to TRBJ1-3; D remains ambiguous. Germline values: CDR1 SGHNT, CDR2 YENEEA. V lost 5 bases and J 4 bases, leaving 15 bases between the germline ends. This CDR3 spans 15 amino acids. CDR3 amino acids: CASSLSTGRGNTIYF. In DNA form, the CDR3 reads TGTGCCAGCAGCCTAAGCACGGGTCGCGGAAACACCATATATTTT.

The table lists this clone with many counts. The chain links TRBV11-3 to TRBJ2-5; 7 bases align to TRBD2. Germline lookup yields CDR1 SGHNT and CDR2 YENEEA. V dropped 3 bases and J dropped 2; count of bases not matched to a gene: 3. This CDR3 has 14 residues. The CDR3 protein is CASSLAGEQETQYF. CDR3 nucleotides: TGTGCCAGCAGCTTGGCGGGGGAACAAGAGACCCAGTACTTC.

This clone is medium-sized (0.01 to 0.1%) within its sample. The chain recombines TRBV11-3 with TRBJ2-1; D is undetermined. V was trimmed by 6 bases and J by 5 bases, leaving 17 bases between them. Germline V gene data show CDR1 as SGHNT and CDR2 as YENEEA. This CDR3 comprises 15 residues. CDR3 sequence: CASSFTLWGNNEQFF. CDR3 nucleotide sequence: TGTGCCAGCAGTTTTACGCTCTGGGGAAACAATGAGCAGTTCTTC. Drawing the rest from reference TRBV11-3 and TRBJ2-1, the complete variable domain is EAGVVQSPRYKIIEKKQPVAFWCNPISGHNTLYWYLQNLGQGPELLIRYENEEAVDDSQLPKDRFSAERLKGVDSTLKIQPAELGDSAVYLCASSFTLWGNNEQFFGPGTRLTVL.

The rearrangement links TRBV5-1 to TRBJ2-6; no reliable D call. This CDR3 is built from 15 residues. Germline values: CDR1 SGHRS, CDR2 YFSETQ. Trimming took off 7 bases at V and 0 bases at J, with 11 bases between the two ends. The CDR3 DNA is TGCGCCAGCGCGGATGGGTACTCTGGGGCCAACGTCCTGACTTTC. Its protein is CASADGYSGANVLTF.

A few counts support this clone. This chain uses TRBV11-3 with TRBJ1-3, with 11 bases aligning to TRBD1. The CDR3 extends over 15 amino acids. Germline values: CDR1 SGHNT, CDR2 YENEEA. The J segment lost 0 bases and the V segment lost 6 bases, leaving 1 base of the junction unmatched. CDR3 sequence reads: CASRGTGGSGNTIYF. In DNA, the CDR3 is TGTGCCAGCAGGGGGACAGGGGGCTCTGGAAACACCATATATTTT. Full variable domain (missing parts from reference TRBV11-3 and TRBJ1-3): EAGVVQSPRYKIIEKKQPVAFWCNPISGHNTLYWYLQNLGQGPELLIRYENEEAVDDSQLPKDRFSAERLKGVDSTLKIQPAELGDSAVYLCASRGTGGSGNTIYFGEGSWLTVV.

In this sample, this clone is large. The J gene is TRBJ1-5, the V gene TRBV28; D remains ambiguous. Trimming stripped 4 bases from V and 0 bases from J, with 10 bases between. Germline values: CDR1 MDHEN, CDR2 SYDVKM. The CDR3 covers 15 residues. DNA for the CDR3: TGTGCCAGCAGTTCGGCGGGAGATAGCAATCAGCCCCAGCATTTT. This codes for CASSSAGDSNQPQHF.

This clone was detected a few times. This chain connects TRBV6-8 to TRBJ1-3; D unresolved. V dropped 0 bases and J dropped 3 bases, with 15 bases sitting between them. The CDR3 length is 17 residues. Per germline, CDR1 MNHGY and CDR2 SAAAGT. Here the CDR3 DNA reads TGTGCCAGCAGTTACTCGATCCGGGCATATGGTGGAAACACCATATATTTT. It encodes CASSYSIRAYGGNTIYF.

The chain couples TRBV19 to TRBJ1-5; D is perhaps TRBD1 (5 bases). Germline-derived CDR1 and CDR2 are LNHDA and SQIVND (reference sequence). Between the trimmed V and J ends, which lost 3 bases and 7 bases, there was a span of 10 bases. CDR3 length: 13 residues. The CDR3 coding sequence is TGTGCCAGTAGTATCCTGGGGGGGCAGCCCCAGCATTTT. Amino acids: CASSILGGQPQHF.

The chain is built from TRBV25-1 and TRBJ1-6; D remains unclear. There are 15 residues in the CDR3. V gave up 3 bases and J gave up 0 bases, with 6 bases separating them. The germline CDR1 and CDR2 sequences are MGHDK and SYGVNS. The CDR3 nucleotides read TGTGCCAGCAGTGATAGGAGCTCCTATAATTCACCCCTCCACTTT. Protein: CASSDRSSYNSPLHF.

This clone was observed a few times. This rearrangement joins TRBV6-8 to TRBJ1-1; 8 bases line up with TRBD1. Losses at the gene ends were 5 bases for V and 6 bases for J; bases not matched to a gene: 8. The CDR3 consists of 14 residues. CDR1 MNHGY and CDR2 SAAAGT come from the germline V gene. The CDR3 bases are TGTGCCAGCAGTGCCGACAGGGGAGTAGCTGAAGCTTTCTTT. It codes for CASSADRGVAEAFF.

By proportion, this clone is medium-sized. The chain has TRBV30 and TRBJ1-1, with 7 bases aligning to TRBD1. Germline trimming cut 5 bases from V and 7 bases from J; bases unmatched to any gene: 7. This CDR3 region has 12 residues. CDR1 is GTSNPN and CDR2 is SVGIG in the germline V gene (reference sequence). DNA of the CDR3: TGTGCCTGGGACAGGGAGGCACTTGAAGCTTTCTTT. Its translation: CAWDREALEAFF.